Here is one T cell receptor (beta chain) with its context. Sequencing was performed with immunoSEQ multiplex PCR; in TCRdb, only in-frame clones are kept and a portion is missing. The sample has about 52,000 clones, roughly 87% seen once; the top ten hold approximately 15%. This entry belongs to a study of blood T cell repertoires in COVID-19. Across the study: Samples of COVID-19 (acute and convalescent) were obtained from the United States, Italy and Spain. Sample material is recorded as cDNA or gDNA derived from T cells, B-cell-depleted T cells, or PBMCs.

The CDR3 loop spans 14 amino acids. Germline CDR1 reads MNHNY; CDR2 reads SVGAGI (reference sequence). Trimming removed 6 bases from V and 0 bases from J, with 9 bases in between. The chain links TRBV6-6 to TRBJ1-5; unclear D gene. What was sequenced was peripheral blood. The sequence came from a human donor with active COVID-19. The donor label of this sample is uncertain. The CDR3 sequence is CASSSFSSNQPQHF. CDR3 coding DNA: TGTGCCAGCAGCTCGTTTTCTAGCAATCAGCCCCAGCATTTT.